Listed here are 12 T cell receptor beta chains from one sample, sequenced in a study of blood T cell repertoires in COVID-19. Measured with immunoSEQ multiplex PCR; TCRdb has only the in-frame clones, and not every one. The data contain 250,000 to 350,000 clones, over 75% of them singletons. Sequenced: peripheral blood. These TCRs come from a woman in her fifties or sixties who had recovered from COVID-19.

V gene TRBV4-2 combines with J gene TRBJ2-5, with 7 nucleotides matching TRBD1. V trimming: 1 base; J trimming: 4 bases; junction bases outside the gene matches: 3. This CDR3 is built from 14 residues. The germline V gene has CDR1 LGHNA and CDR2 YNFKEQ. The CDR3 DNA follows: TGTGCCAGCAGCCAAGGACAGGGTCTAGAGACCCAGTACTTC. Protein sequence: CASSQGQGLETQYF.

This chain links TRBV6-4 with TRBJ2-2, with D possibly being TRBD1 (6 bases). Germline V gene lookup returns CDR1 MRHNA and CDR2 SNTAGT. This CDR3 spans 17 amino acids. V dropped 2 bases and J dropped 4 bases, with 17 bases sitting between them. CDR3 region: CASSDVGRGHITGELFF. As DNA, the CDR3 is TGTGCCAGCAGTGACGTGGGCAGGGGCCATATCACCGGGGAGCTGTTTTTT.

The sample holds one count of this clone. V and J are TRBV15 and TRBJ1-1; the D is unclear. CDR1 LNHNV and CDR2 YYDKDF come from the germline V gene (reference sequence). The V end lost 0 bases, the J end lost 6 bases, and 11 bases lay between the germline ends. The CDR3 runs 14 residues. This CDR3 reads CATSRDRGWPEAFF. For the CDR3, the DNA is TGTGCCACCAGCAGAGATCGAGGGTGGCCTGAAGCTTTCTTT.

The rearrangement links TRBV5-1 to TRBJ2-7; 8 bases map to TRBD2. After removal of 4 bases from V and 2 bases from J, the junction contained 8 bases not matched to a gene. The germline V gene has CDR1 SGHRS and CDR2 YFSETQ. The CDR3 runs 15 residues. CDR3 nucleotide sequence: TGCGCCAGCAGCACAACTAGCGGCCCGGCCTACGAGCAGTACTTC. Its translation is CASSTTSGPAYEQYF.

This rearrangement joins TRBV2 to TRBJ1-2; maybe TRBD1 (6 bases). From germline, CDR1 is SNHLY and CDR2 FYNNEI. This CDR3 has 13 amino acids. The V gene lost 5 bases and the J gene lost 1 base, with 8 bases spanning the gap. CDR3 region: CASSSDSNYGYTF. The CDR3 region has the DNA TGTGCCAGCAGTTCGGACAGTAACTATGGCTACACCTTC.

This clone was seen only once. The chain recombines TRBV7-2 with TRBJ2-1; TRBD2 matches at 12 bases. CDR3 size: 16 residues. V shed 2 bases, J shed 10 bases, and the junction held 9 bases outside the gene matches. CDR1 is SGHTA, CDR2 FQGNSA, per germline. The CDR3 region is CASSLSSSGGASEQFF. CDR3 sequence (DNA): TGTGCCAGCAGCTTATCCTCTAGCGGGGGGGCGTCGGAGCAGTTCTTC.

This chain connects TRBV30 to TRBJ2-1, with D hard to call. This CDR3 region has 12 residues. Germline values: CDR1 GTSNPN, CDR2 SVGIG (reference sequence). Trimming left V 3 bases short and J 1 base short, with 4 bases between. The CDR3 bases are TGTGCCTGGAGCCCTTCCTACAATGAGCAGTTCTTC. Its protein product is CAWSPSYNEQFF. The full variable domain, rest sourced from reference TRBV30 and TRBJ2-1, is SQTIHQWPATLVQPVGSPLSLECTVEGTSNPNLYWYRQAAGRGLQLLFYSVGIGQISSEVPQNLSASRPQDRQFILSSKKLLLSDSGFYLCAWSPSYNEQFFGPGTRLTVL.

The chain recombines TRBV30 with TRBJ1-5, with D unclear. Trimming left V 1 base short and J 7 bases short, with 11 bases between. Germline CDR1 and CDR2: GTSNPN and SVGIG (reference sequence). The CDR3 runs 13 residues. CDR3: CAWSGGKGQPQHF. CDR3 nucleotide sequence: TGTGCCTGGAGTGGCGGGAAAGGACAGCCCCAGCATTTT.

The chain has TRBV3-1 (or the pseudogene TRBV3-2) and TRBJ2-1; TRBD2 matches at 8 bases. Trimming at V came to 4 bases and at J to 9 bases, leaving 5 bases not matched to a gene. The CDR3 has 13 residues. Germline CDR1 is LGHDT and CDR2 is YNNKEL (reference sequence). Written as DNA, the CDR3 is TGTGCCAGCAGCCTACCCGGGACTAGTGAGCAGTTCTTC. This gives the protein CASSLPGTSEQFF.

This sequence joins TRBV5-6 and TRBJ2-1, with 11 bases fitting TRBD1. The germline gives CDR1 SGHDT, CDR2 YYEEEE. The ends lost 1 base at V and 6 bases at J; junction bases unmatched: 3. This CDR3 region has 15 residues. DNA of the CDR3: TGTGCCAGCAGCTTGCTGGGACAGGGGGGCAATGAGCAGTTCTTC. Amino acids: CASSLLGQGGNEQFF.

This clone was recorded once. The chain joins TRBV30 to TRBJ1-2, with 7 bases that match TRBD1. Germline CDR1 GTSNPN, CDR2 SVGIG (reference sequence). J lost 3 bases, V lost 5 bases, and 3 bases had no gene match. CDR3 length: 12 amino acids. The DNA for the CDR3 is TGTGCCTGGGGGACAGACCACTATGGCTACACCTTC. Translation: CAWGTDHYGYTF.

The chain is built from TRBV27 and TRBJ2-3; D might be TRBD1 (5 bases). This CDR3 has 14 amino acids. V was pared by 5 bases and J by 2 bases, with 11 bases between. Germline CDR1 reads MNHEY; CDR2 reads SMNVEV (reference sequence). CDR3 sequence (DNA): TGTGCCAGCAGTCCGGACATACACACAGATACGCAGTATTTT. Its translation: CASSPDIHTDTQYF.